Listed below are T cell receptor beta chains from one sample, sequenced in a study of shared clonotypes between healthy human individuals. Sequenced by immunoSEQ multiplex PCR; TCRdb stores in-frame clones only, minus some. The data contain 2 million to 2.5 million clones, about nine tenths of them singletons. Material for sequencing was naive CD4+ T cells from PBMCs. These receptors were obtained from a man between 18 and 29 years old in good health. Some clones in this sample may be carry-over from other donors' samples. Each CDR3 is given with its conserved first and last residue. The D gene is left open where the match is weak. Size tells how often a clone was seen (once, few, many) or the class of an expanded clone, and some rows leave it out.

D gene,clone size,V gene,J gene,CDR3 protein,CDR3 DNA
TRBD1,once,TRBV5-6,TRBJ2-7,CASSLAGTGGIEQYF,TGTGCCAGCAGCCTAGCCGGGACAGGGGGCATCGAGCAGTACTTC
NA,once,TRBV6-5,TRBJ2-1,CASSTSSSYNEQFF,NA
NA,NA,TRBV2,TRBJ2-5,CASTIVIETQYF,TGTGCCAGCACGATAGTCATAGAGACCCAGTACTTC
NA,NA,TRBV18,TRBJ2-3,CASSPQGGGTDTQYF,TGTGCCAGCTCCCCCCAAGGCGGGGGCACAGATACGCAGTATTTT
NA,NA,TRBV5-8,TRBJ1-5,CASSLERVGSNQPQHF,TGTGCCAGCAGCTTGGAACGGGTAGGAAGCAATCAGCCCCAGCATTTT
NA,NA,TRBV12-5,TRBJ2-7,CASGLVQHRDYEQYF,TGTGCTAGTGGTTTGGTACAGCACAGGGACTACGAGCAGTACTTC
NA,NA,TRBV4-3,TRBJ1-2,CASSQDPAGRANYGYTF,TGCGCCAGCAGCCAAGATCCAGCGGGGAGAGCTAACTATGGCTACACCTTC
NA,NA,TRBV11-2,TRBJ2-5,CASSLAPGARETQYF,TGTGCCAGCAGCTTAGCCCCCGGGGCCAGGGAGACCCAGTACTTC
NA,NA,TRBV6-5,TRBJ2-7,CASSPISRSGYEQYF,TGTGCCAGCAGTCCGATCTCTAGGTCCGGCTACGAGCAGTACTTC
NA,NA,TRBV15,TRBJ1-6,CATSRAGQNSPLHF,TGTGCCACCAGCAGAGCCGGACAGAATTCACCCCTCCACTTT
NA,NA,TRBV30,TRBJ1-5,CAWSGIGGNQPQHF,TGTGCCTGGAGTGGAATCGGGGGCAATCAGCCCCAGCATTTT
NA,NA,TRBV30,TRBJ1-1,CAWSVNPGQNTEAFF,TGTGCCTGGAGTGTAAACCCAGGGCAGAACACTGAAGCTTTCTTT
NA,NA,TRBV11-2,TRBJ2-1,CASSFPGKNYNEQFF,TGTGCCAGCAGCTTCCCAGGGAAAAACTACAATGAGCAGTTCTTC
TRBD2,NA,TRBV9,TRBJ2-2,CASGQAGATGELFF,TGTGCCAGCGGGCAAGCGGGAGCGACCGGGGAGCTGTTTTTT
NA,NA,TRBV19,TRBJ1-5,CASSLTANQPQHF,TGTGCCAGTAGTTTGACAGCGAATCAGCCCCAGCATTTT
TRBD2,NA,TRBV19,TRBJ2-7,CASSSPGAGAYEQYF,TGTGCCAGTAGCTCCCCCGGGGCGGGAGCCTACGAGCAGTACTTC
TRBD1,NA,TRBV29-1,TRBJ1-1,CSVRKQGAQDTEAFF,TGCAGCGTCCGAAAACAGGGGGCGCAGGACACTGAAGCTTTCTTT
NA,NA,TRBV2,TRBJ2-5,CASTVGGSGTQYF,TGTGCCAGCACGGTAGGAGGGAGCGGGACCCAGTACTTC
TRBD1,NA,TRBV7-7,TRBJ2-2,CASSARTGEVGELFF,TGTGCCAGCAGCGCCCGGACAGGGGAGGTCGGGGAGCTGTTTTTT
NA,NA,TRBV18,TRBJ2-7,CASSPSAGDSYEQYF,TGTGCCAGCTCACCATCGGCAGGGGATTCCTACGAGCAGTACTTC
TRBD1,NA,TRBV18,TRBJ1-1,CASSSMGAGGGTEAFF,TGTGCCAGCTCCTCAATGGGGGCAGGGGGTGGCACTGAAGCTTTCTTT
NA,NA,TRBV5-5,TRBJ2-5,CASSRPTAIGETQYF,TGTGCCAGCAGCCGCCCCACGGCCATTGGCGAGACCCAGTACTTC
NA,NA,TRBV18,TRBJ1-5,CASSPLQRDQPQHF,TGTGCCAGCTCACCTCTCCAGCGGGATCAGCCCCAGCATTTT
NA,NA,TRBV7-9,TRBJ1-1,CASSLSQITEAFF,TGCGCCAGCAGCTTATCACAGATCACTGAAGCTTTCTTT
NA,NA,TRBV27,TRBJ1-5,CASRYNGQWKSLPQHF,TGTGCCAGCAGGTACAACGGACAGTGGAAGAGTTTGCCCCAGCATTTT
NA,NA,TRBV28,TRBJ1-4,CASSSNRGGYNEKLFF,TGTGCCAGCAGTTCTAACCGGGGGGGCTATAATGAAAAACTGTTTTTT
NA,once,TRBV5-1,TRBJ2-2,CASSQPRSTGTGELFF,TGCGCCAGCAGCCAACCTCGTAGCACGGGGACCGGGGAGCTGTTTTTT
NA,once,TRBV2,TRBJ2-3,CASSLGLSTDTQYF,TGTGCCAGCTCCCTCGGGCTCAGCACAGATACGCAGTATTTT
NA,NA,TRBV2,TRBJ1-5,CASSIRDGVNQPQHF,TGTGCCAGCAGTATCCGGGACGGCGTCAATCAGCCCCAGCATTTT
TRBD2,NA,TRBV19,TRBJ2-1,CASSTISGRGSAHEQFF,TGTGCCAGTAGTACAATTAGCGGGAGGGGGAGCGCCCATGAGCAGTTCTTC
NA,NA,TRBV5-8,TRBJ1-5,CASTSGQLNQPQHF,TGTGCCAGCACCTCGGGACAACTCAATCAGCCCCAGCATTTT
NA,few,TRBV11-3,TRBJ2-3,CASSLGTDTQYF,TGTGCCAGCAGCTTAGGCACAGATACGCAGTATTTT
NA,NA,TRBV19,TRBJ1-2,CASRPLSGQNYGYTF,TGTGCCAGTAGGCCCCTGTCCGGGCAGAACTATGGCTACACCTTC
TRBD2,NA,TRBV7-2,TRBJ2-7,CASSVRGDASSYEQYF,TGTGCCAGCAGCGTCCGGGGGGACGCGAGCTCCTACGAGCAGTACTTC
TRBD1,once,TRBV29-1,TRBJ2-7,CSVGGTGIPYEQYF,TGCAGCGTTGGTGGGACAGGAATACCCTACGAGCAGTACTTC
TRBD1,NA,TRBV25-1,TRBJ2-5,CASSELGGTGMQETQYF,TGTGCCAGCAGTGAATTAGGTGGGACAGGGATGCAAGAGACCCAGTACTTC
NA,NA,TRBV6-5,TRBJ1-3,CASSYQTSQGNTIYF,TGTGCCAGCAGTTACCAGACTAGTCAAGGAAACACCATATATTTT
NA,NA,TRBV28,TRBJ1-2,CASSATSTANYGYTF,TGTGCCAGCAGCGCGACCTCAACAGCTAACTATGGCTACACCTTC
NA,NA,TRBV13,TRBJ1-3,CASSPQDSSGNTIYF,TGTGCCAGCAGCCCCCAGGACAGCTCTGGAAACACCATATATTTT
NA,NA,TRBV5-1,TRBJ2-3,CASSPRAATDTQYF,TGCGCCAGCAGCCCTAGGGCGGCCACAGATACGCAGTATTTT
NA,NA,TRBV7-2,TRBJ1-2,CASRGKNYGYTF,TGTGCCAGCAGAGGGAAGAACTATGGCTACACCTTC
TRBD1,NA,TRBV5-1,TRBJ2-2,CASGTGGSGGELFF,TGCGCCAGCGGGACAGGGGGCTCTGGCGGGGAGCTGTTTTTT
TRBD2,NA,TRBV5-1,TRBJ2-1,CASSFSGAGGPNEQFF,TGCGCCAGCAGCTTCTCAGGAGCGGGAGGGCCCAATGAGCAGTTCTTC
NA,NA,TRBV10-3,TRBJ2-7,CAIDGGGHISSEQYF,TGTGCCATCGACGGGGGAGGCCACATATCGAGCGAGCAGTACTTC
TRBD1,NA,TRBV27,TRBJ2-1,CASSSPGTGSYNEQFF,TGTGCCAGCAGTAGCCCCGGGACAGGGTCCTACAATGAGCAGTTCTTC
NA,NA,TRBV7-2,TRBJ1-2,CASSLGSDGYTF,TGTGCCAGCAGCTTAGGGAGTGATGGCTACACCTTC
NA,NA,TRBV4-1,TRBJ1-3,CASSQGQGGNTIYF,TGCGCCAGCAGCCAAGGGCAGGGCGGAAACACCATATATTTT
TRBD1,NA,TRBV6-1,TRBJ1-5,CASTGQGGNQPQHF,TGTGCCAGTACGGGACAGGGGGGCAATCAGCCCCAGCATTTT
NA,NA,TRBV10-3,TRBJ1-5,CAISGQLGAGGSNQPQHF,TGTGCCATCAGTGGGCAGTTGGGGGCTGGGGGTAGCAATCAGCCCCAGCATTTT
NA,NA,TRBV6-6,TRBJ1-1,CASSYSIIKGTTEAFF,TGTGCCAGCAGTTACTCGATAATTAAGGGTACCACTGAAGCTTTCTTT
TRBD1,NA,TRBV5-6,TRBJ2-3,CASSRQGASDTQYF,TGTGCCAGCAGCCGACAGGGGGCGTCAGATACGCAGTATTTT